This T cell receptor (beta chain) was identified during a study of cytomegalovirus exposure and HLA in healthy donors. The CDR3 extends over 16 amino acids. CDR1 and CDR2 (germline): SGHDN, FVKESK. V lost 0 bases and J 1 base, leaving 12 bases between the germline ends. Researchers ran the PCR with 60 Vbeta and 13 Jbeta primers. Sequencing was performed with immunoSEQ multiplex PCR; in TCRdb, only in-frame clones are kept and a portion is missing. The sample holds under 150,000 clones, 75% to 80% seen once. This TCR derives from a woman aged 40 to 49 in good health and CMV-seropositive. The rearrangement links TRBV14 to TRBJ2-5, with TRBD2 as a possible D gene (5 bases). Material for sequencing was PBMCs. In DNA, the CDR3 is TGTGCCAGCAGCCAAGATCGCGGGTCTGTCCAAGAGACCCAGTACTTC. It specifies CASSQDRGSVQETQYF.